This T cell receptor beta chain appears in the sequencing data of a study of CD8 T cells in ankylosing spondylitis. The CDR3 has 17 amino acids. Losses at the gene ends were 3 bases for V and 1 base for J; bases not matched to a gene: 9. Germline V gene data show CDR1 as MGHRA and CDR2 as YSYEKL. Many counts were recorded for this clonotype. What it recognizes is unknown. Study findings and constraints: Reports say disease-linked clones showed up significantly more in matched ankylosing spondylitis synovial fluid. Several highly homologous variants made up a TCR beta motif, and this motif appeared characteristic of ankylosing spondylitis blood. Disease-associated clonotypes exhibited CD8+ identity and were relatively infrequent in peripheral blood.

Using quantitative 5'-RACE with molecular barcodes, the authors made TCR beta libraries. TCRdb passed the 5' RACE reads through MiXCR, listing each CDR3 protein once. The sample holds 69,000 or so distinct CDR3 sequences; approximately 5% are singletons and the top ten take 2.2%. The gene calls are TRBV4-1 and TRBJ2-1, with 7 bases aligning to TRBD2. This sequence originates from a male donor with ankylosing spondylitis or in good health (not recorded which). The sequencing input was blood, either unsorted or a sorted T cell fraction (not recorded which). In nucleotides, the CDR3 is TGCGCCAGCAGCCACGGAGTCTGGCGGGGGTCCTACAATGAGCAGTTCTTC. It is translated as CASSHGVWRGSYNEQFF.